Described below is a single T cell receptor (beta chain) sequence and its context. This sample was included in a study of CD8 T cells in Susac syndrome. Trimming left V 5 bases short and J 1 base short, with 5 bases between. The CDR3 loop spans 12 amino acids. Germline V gives CDR1 SGHRS, CDR2 YFSETQ. An amount of RNA that ranged from roughly 0.45 to 1 ug was reverse transcribed with random hexamers. TCRdb re-derived calls from the immunoSEQ multiplex PCR reads in MiXCR, one entry per CDR3 protein. The sample lists about 120,000 distinct CDR3 sequences, 96% seen once, with less than 0.15% in the top ten.

V gene TRBV5-1 combines with J gene TRBJ2-3; D is undetermined. Material: CD4+ T cells from PBMCs. The source of this sequence is a human donor with Susac syndrome. CDR3 coding DNA: TGCGCCAGCAGTAGGCGCACAGATACGCAGTATTTT. Its translation is CASSRRTDTQYF.